This T cell receptor beta chain was captured by sequencing in a study of vaccination and CD4 T cells after COVID-19. The wider study: Collection of post-vaccine samples followed dose two by a median around 72 days, spanning a range of 14 to 241. Overlapping SARS-CoV-2, HCoV-NL63, HCoV-OC43 and HCoV-229E spike peptides were used to stimulate cells. A CEFX pool, an HIV-1 Nef pool, or no peptide went to control cultures.

With the Oncomine TCR Beta short-read assay, DNA from cultured CD4+ T cells was sequenced. TCRdb reprocessed the PCR reads via MiXCR and lists one record per CDR3 protein. Here the sample spans some 11,000 distinct CDR3 sequences, roughly 60% being singletons. Points on this clonotype: Its antigen is not known.

V trimming: 5 bases; J trimming: 2 bases; junction bases outside the gene matches: 5. Germline CDR1 and CDR2: MNHNS and SASEGT. This CDR3 is 16 amino acids long. Treatment noted: roughly 10-day PBMC culture with coronavirus spike peptide pools or control peptides (ViraFEST assay). Via ViraFEST, peptide pools expanded antigen-specific T cells before TCR sequencing. The sequencing input was CD4+ T cells from blood, cultured in vitro. The origin of this receptor is a human donor who had recovered from COVID-19. The rearrangement joins TRBV6-1 to TRBJ2-1; 11 bases align to TRBD2. CDR3 bases: TGTGCCAGCAGTCCTGTAGCGGGAGGGACCTACAATGAGCAGTTCTTC. It is translated as CASSPVAGGTYNEQFF.